The 21 T cell receptor beta chains in this list originate from one sample, sequenced in a study of response to subunit inactivated influenza vaccine. MiXCR, applied by TCRdb to the RT-PCR reads, yields one record per CDR3 protein. This table holds 610,000 or so distinct CDR3 sequences, 14% found once. The specimen was PBMCs from blood, collected 11 to 12 days after vaccination. These receptors came from a man in his fifties or sixties who received an inactivated influenza vaccine.

This clonotype was observed a handful of times. The chain employs TRBV4-2 and TRBJ2-5, with TRBD2 matching 9 bases. The germline CDR1 and CDR2 sequences are LGHNA and YNFKEQ. J was trimmed by 2 bases and V by 0 bases; bases with no gene match: 4. This CDR3 is 16 amino acids long. This chain's CDR3 is CASSQELAGVQETQYF. In DNA, the CDR3 is TGTGCCAGCAGCCAAGAGTTAGCGGGAGTTCAAGAGACCCAGTACTTC.

This clonotype was picked up a small number of times. The CDR3 protein is CSARDPNQSYGYTF. CDR3 sequence (DNA): TGCAGTGCTAGAGACCCAAATCAGAGTTATGGCTACACCTTC. The chain combines TRBV20-1 with TRBJ1-2; D is ambiguous. V was shortened by 0 bases and J by 5 bases, with 13 bases between the two germline ends. The CDR3 contains 14 residues. CDR1 and CDR2 (germline): DFQATT, SNEGSKA (reference sequence).

This clonotype occurred many times. The V and J genes are TRBV6-2 or TRBV6-3 and TRBJ2-1; 7 nucleotides match TRBD2. Germline-derived CDR1 and CDR2 are MNHEY and SVGEGT. There are 18 residues in the CDR3. Trimming cost V 0 bases and J 1 base; bases outside gene matches: 9. In DNA form, the CDR3 reads TGTGCCAGCAGTTACTCTCCTAAAGCGGGGCGATCCTACAATGAGCAGTTCTTC. Protein: CASSYSPKAGRSYNEQFF.

The chain has TRBV4-2 and TRBJ2-7; TRBD1 aligns across 9 bases. The CDR3 runs 14 residues. V dropped 1 base and J dropped 6; count of bases not matched to a gene: 4. CDR1 and CDR2 (germline): LGHNA, YNFKEQ. The chain's CDR3 is CASSQGGTGSEQYF. In nucleotides, the CDR3 is TGTGCCAGCAGCCAAGGCGGGACAGGGAGCGAGCAGTACTTC.

This clonotype has only a few counts. This chain connects TRBV7-9 to TRBJ2-7; 8 positions match TRBD1. Trimming took 2 bases from V and 2 from J; bases not matched to a gene: 2. Germline V gene data show CDR1 as SEHNR and CDR2 as FQNEAQ (reference sequence). This CDR3 has 14 amino acids. CDR3 region: CASSLTQGAYEQYF. The DNA of the CDR3 is TGTGCCAGCAGCTTAACACAGGGGGCCTACGAGCAGTACTTC.

This clonotype was counted many times. The chain carries TRBV12-3 or TRBV12-4 and TRBJ1-5; no clear D. This CDR3 has 14 amino acids. Trimming cost V 2 bases and J 3 bases, with 8 bases left between them. The CDR3 DNA reads as TGTGCCAGCAGTTTAAGGCGAGACAATCAGCCCCAGCATTTT. It translates to CASSLRRDNQPQHF.

This clonotype was picked up a small number of times. V usage is TRBV20-1 and J usage is TRBJ1-6; a possible D gene is TRBD1 (6 bases). V dropped 3 bases and J dropped 7 bases, with 13 bases sitting between them. The germline CDR1 and CDR2 sequences are DFQATT and SNEGSKA (reference sequence). This CDR3 is 14 amino acids long. In DNA, the CDR3 is TGCAGTGCTAGGGGTCCAGGGGCCAATTCACCCCTCCACTTT. Translating it yields CSARGPGANSPLHF.

This clonotype was counted between two and nine times. The chain recombines TRBV5-6 with TRBJ2-1; 8 nucleotides align to TRBD1. The germline CDR1 and CDR2 sequences are SGHDT and YYEEEE. This CDR3 is built from 16 residues. V was clipped by 2 bases and J by 4 bases; unmatched bases: 8. CDR3 sequence: CASSFRLRDRYNEQFF. Here the CDR3 DNA reads TGTGCCAGCAGCTTCCGACTCCGGGACAGGTACAATGAGCAGTTCTTC.

The chain recombines TRBV6-2 or TRBV6-3 with TRBJ1-6, with 10 bases that match TRBD1. This CDR3 has 16 amino acids. Germline CDR1 is MNHEY and CDR2 is SVGEGT. V lost 6 bases, J lost 8 bases, and 10 bases stayed unmatched. CDR3 protein: CASSLTRDRGDSPLHF. CDR3 nucleotides: TGTGCCAGCAGCCTCACTCGGGACAGGGGCGATTCACCCCTCCACTTT.

The chain is built from TRBV7-2 and TRBJ1-6; no firm D call. From germline, CDR1 is SGHTA and CDR2 FQGNSA. This CDR3 is built from 13 residues. V was shortened by 1 base and J by 9 bases, with 7 bases between the two germline ends. The CDR3 spells CASSLGATSPLHF. As DNA, the CDR3 is TGTGCCAGCAGCTTAGGGGCTACTTCACCCCTCCACTTT.

V is TRBV6-1 and J is TRBJ1-6; TRBD1 aligns across 7 bases. V gave up 6 bases and J gave up 8 bases; unmatched junction bases: 7. This CDR3 has 14 residues. CDR1 MNHNS and CDR2 SASEGT come from the germline V gene. The CDR3 protein is CASRSTGWDSPLHF. CDR3 bases: TGTGCCAGCAGATCGACAGGGTGGGATTCACCCCTCCACTTT.

This clonotype was found many times. The V gene is TRBV30, the J gene TRBJ2-5; tentatively, D is TRBD1 (5 bases). The CDR3 is 12 amino acids. V was cut by 1 base and J by 2 bases, with 5 bases left in between. Germline CDR1 is GTSNPN and CDR2 is SVGIG (reference sequence). DNA of the CDR3: TGTGCCTGGAGTGGACAGCAAGAGACCCAGTACTTC. It translates to CAWSGQQETQYF.

The chain joins TRBV5-1 to TRBJ2-1; tentative D call: TRBD1 (5 bases). Germline CDR1 SGHRS, CDR2 YFSETQ. V dropped 5 bases and J dropped 1 base, with 10 bases sitting between them. The CDR3 is 14 amino acids. In DNA form, the CDR3 reads TGCGCCAGCAGTCATCAGGGTTCCTACAATGAGCAGTTCTTC. Protein sequence: CASSHQGSYNEQFF.

This clonotype was seen a few times. This chain connects TRBV5-1 to TRBJ2-6, with D unclear. This CDR3 has 13 residues. The germline V gene encodes CDR1 SGHRS and CDR2 YFSETQ. Trimming removed 7 bases from V and 3 bases from J, with 8 bases in between. The CDR3 loop is CASFGIGANVLTF. The CDR3 bases are TGCGCCAGCTTTGGAATTGGGGCCAACGTCCTGACTTTC.

Only a few counts were recorded for this clonotype. V and J are TRBV7-9 and TRBJ2-2; 7 nucleotides align to TRBD2. Trimming cost V 2 bases and J 7 bases; bases outside gene matches: 7. CDR3 length: 15 residues. Germline lookup yields CDR1 SEHNR and CDR2 FQNEAQ (reference sequence). The DNA of the CDR3 is TGTGCCAGCAGCTTACAGACTAGCACTCGCGGGGAGCTGTTTTTT. It yields the protein CASSLQTSTRGELFF.

This clonotype was observed a few times. J is TRBJ2-7 and V is TRBV3-1; 9 bases are shared with TRBD1. The CDR3 contains 15 residues. CDR1 LGHDT and CDR2 YNNKEL come from the germline V gene (reference sequence). Trimming at V came to 8 bases and at J to 5 bases, leaving 13 bases not matched to a gene. The CDR3 loop reads CASSLGGTGYDEQYF. In DNA form, the CDR3 reads TGTGCCAGCTCCCTCGGGGGGACAGGGTACGACGAGCAGTACTTC.

This clonotype occurred a few times. The rearrangement joins TRBV15 to TRBJ2-1; maybe TRBD2 (5 bases). CDR1 LNHNV and CDR2 YYDKDF come from the germline V gene (reference sequence). V gave up 3 bases and J gave up 0 bases, with 9 bases separating them. The CDR3 runs 15 residues. The CDR3 coding sequence is TGTGCCACCAGCAGTAGCGCGAGCTCCTACAATGAGCAGTTCTTC. Its protein is CATSSSASSYNEQFF.

The chain is built from TRBV6-1 and TRBJ2-5; 7 positions agree with TRBD2. The CDR3 loop spans 15 amino acids. V gave up 1 base and J gave up 4 bases; unmatched junction bases: 6. From germline, CDR1 is MNHNS and CDR2 SASEGT. The chain's CDR3 is CASSEEGTIPETQYF. The CDR3 region has the DNA TGTGCCAGCAGTGAAGAGGGGACTATCCCAGAGACCCAGTACTTC.

This sequence joins TRBV12-3 or TRBV12-4 and TRBJ1-5, with D unclear. V dropped 1 base and J dropped 6 bases, with 10 bases sitting between them. The length of the CDR3 is 14 residues. CDR3 residues: CASSLVPPAQPQHF. In DNA, the CDR3 is TGTGCCAGCAGTTTAGTTCCCCCAGCTCAGCCCCAGCATTTT.

The gene calls are TRBV5-1 and TRBJ2-5; 9 bases map to TRBD2. The germline V gene encodes CDR1 SGHRS and CDR2 YFSETQ. J lost 2 bases, V lost 0 bases, and 8 bases had no gene match. The CDR3 is 17 residues long. The CDR3 region is CASSLADLAGPQETQYF. The CDR3 coding sequence is TGCGCCAGCAGCTTGGCCGATCTAGCGGGACCTCAAGAGACCCAGTACTTC.

This clonotype was found a few times. The gene calls are TRBV4-1 and TRBJ1-1, with 9 bases matching TRBD1. CDR1 is MGHRA, CDR2 YSYEKL, per germline. Trimming cost V 3 bases and J 3 bases; bases outside gene matches: 11. The CDR3 is 17 residues long. CDR3 amino acids: CASSHNPQGASHTEAFF. CDR3 sequence (DNA): TGCGCCAGCAGCCATAACCCACAGGGGGCCTCGCACACTGAAGCTTTCTTT.